Shown below are 19 T cell receptor beta chains from a single sample sequenced in a study of human T cells and chemical hapten exposure. TCRdb fed the RACE reads into MiXCR, producing one record per CDR3 protein. The sample contains 150,000 to 200,000 distinct CDR3 sequences, under 35% of which appear only once. Time point indicated: pre-sensitization, week 0. The sample's treatment: therapeutic diphenylcyclopropenone sensitization with weekly scalp DPC. The sample consisted of whole blood, taken in connection with sensitization to the hapten diphenylcyclopropenone (DPC). All receptors derive from a woman under 40 with alopecia areata. Some clones in this sample may be carry-over from other donors' samples.

The sample holds a few counts of this clonotype. This chain joins TRBV2 and TRBJ2-1, with TRBD2 matching over 7 bases. Germline V gives CDR1 SNHLY, CDR2 FYNNEI. V lost 7 bases to trimming and J lost 5 bases; unmatched junction nucleotides: 11. CDR3 length: 15 amino acids. The CDR3 here is CASNFERGLNNEQFF. In DNA, the CDR3 is TGTGCCAGCAACTTCGAGCGGGGCCTTAACAATGAGCAGTTCTTC.

This clonotype was recorded a few times. The chain has TRBV28 and TRBJ1-5, with D maybe TRBD1 (6 bases). V lost 9 bases to trimming and J lost 7 bases, with 13 bases between them. CDR3 length: 12 amino acids. Per the germline V gene, CDR1 is MDHEN and CDR2 is SYDVKM. This CDR3 reads CASGDKTQPQHF. The DNA of the CDR3 is TGTGCCAGTGGGGACAAGACCCAGCCCCAGCATTTT. Combining the CDR3 with reference TRBV28 and TRBJ1-5 gives the whole variable domain DVKVTQSSRYLVKRTGEKVFLECVQDMDHENMFWYRQDPGLGLRLIYFSYDVKMKEKGDIPEGYSVSREKKERFSLILESASTNQTSMYLCASGDKTQPQHFGDGTRLSIL.

In this sample, this clonotype turned up a few times. This chain uses TRBV12-3 or TRBV12-4 with TRBJ1-5; TRBD1 aligns across 10 bases. The CDR3 runs to 16 residues. The V segment lost 5 bases and the J segment 6 bases; nucleotides outside the gene matches: 10. CDR3 nucleotide sequence: TGTGCCAGCAGTCCCCCTGGCGGGACAGGGGTTCAGCCCCAGCATTTT. It specifies CASSPPGGTGVQPQHF.

There are a few counts of this clonotype. The chain combines TRBV7-2 with TRBJ2-1; TRBD2 agrees at 12 bases. The CDR3 extends over 11 amino acids. Germline V gives CDR1 SGHTA, CDR2 FQGNSA. Trimming cost V 4 bases and J 15 bases; bases outside gene matches: 1. The CDR3 DNA reads as TGTGCCAGCAGCTCTAGCGGGGGGGTGTTCTTC. As protein: CASSSSGGVFF.

The rearrangement joins TRBV28 to TRBJ2-1; D is unresolved. This CDR3 region has 12 residues. The V gene's germline CDR1 is MDHEN and CDR2 SYDVKM. Trimming took 6 bases from V and 9 from J, leaving 12 bases between them. The CDR3 is CASSSVRTEQFF. CDR3 sequence (DNA): TGTGCCAGCAGCTCGGTTCGAACTGAGCAGTTCTTC.

This rearrangement joins TRBV5-1 to TRBJ1-5; the match to TRBD1 covers 9 bases. Germline assignment: CDR1 SGHRS and CDR2 YFSETQ. The CDR3 covers 17 residues. With 0 bases clipped from V and 4 bases from J, the junction kept 8 bases outside the gene matches. The chain's CDR3 is CASSLDPTGGTNQPQHF. The CDR3 nucleotides are TGCGCCAGCAGCTTGGACCCGACAGGGGGGACGAATCAGCCCCAGCATTTT.

This clonotype was recorded a few times. This chain links TRBV20-1 with TRBJ1-1, with 7 bases identical to TRBD1. V gave up 0 bases and J gave up 4 bases; unmatched junction bases: 5. Germline V CDR1 and CDR2: DFQATT, SNEGSKA (reference sequence). The CDR3 has 14 residues. The CDR3 bases are TGCAGTGCTAGAGATCCAGGGGGGGGCACTGAAGCTTTCTTT. Encoded protein: CSARDPGGGTEAFF.

CDR3 nucleotide sequence: TGTGCCAGCGAAAAACGGGGCCAAGAGACCCAGTACTTC. Its translation is CASEKRGQETQYF. The genes are TRBV11-2 and TRBJ2-5, with a tentative D call TRBD2 (5 bases). The CDR3 is 13 amino acids. The germline gives CDR1 SGHAT, CDR2 FQNNGV. Trimming removed 8 bases at V and 1 base at J, with 11 bases between. The full variable domain, its missing parts supplied by reference TRBV11-2 and TRBJ2-5, is EAGVAQSPRYKIIEKRQSVAFWCNPISGHATLYWYQQILGQGPKLLIQFQNNGVVDDSQLPKDRFSAERLKGVDSTLKIQPAKLEDSAVYLCASEKRGQETQYFGPGTRLLVL.

This clonotype was seen only a few times. The rearrangement links TRBV11-1 to TRBJ1-1; TRBD1 matches at 7 bases. Looked up from germline, CDR1 is SGHAT and CDR2 is FQDESV (reference sequence). This CDR3 is built from 15 residues. J was trimmed by 1 base and V by 5 bases; bases with no gene match: 7. The CDR3, as DNA: TGTGCCAGCAGCCAACGCGGGACAGAGAACACTGAAGCTTTCTTT. It is translated as CASSQRGTENTEAFF.

This clonotype was seen more than once but under ten times. This chain joins TRBV5-6 and TRBJ2-5; 8 bases fit TRBD2. The V gene's germline CDR1 is SGHDT and CDR2 YYEEEE. The CDR3 sequence is 18 residues long. The ends lost 1 base at V and 2 bases at J; junction bases unmatched: 13. The CDR3: CASSLSPLSGGYQETQYF. Here the CDR3 DNA reads TGTGCCAGCAGCTTGAGCCCTCTGAGCGGGGGATATCAAGAGACCCAGTACTTC. Combining the CDR3 with reference TRBV5-6 and TRBJ2-5 gives the whole variable domain DAGVTQSPTHLIKTRGQQVTLRCSPKSGHDTVSWYQQALGQGPQFIFQYYEEEERQRGNFPDRFSGHQFPNYSSELNVNALLLGDSALYLCASSLSPLSGGYQETQYFGPGTRLLVL.

The chain links TRBV4-1 to TRBJ1-4; D is undetermined. The CDR3 runs 18 residues. V lost 1 base and J 5 bases, leaving 20 bases between the germline ends. The germline CDR1 and CDR2 sequences are MGHRA and YSYEKL. In DNA, the CDR3 is TGCGCCAGCAGCCAAGTTGACCGACCCCCCCTAGGGAATGAAAAACTGTTTTTT. Translation: CASSQVDRPPLGNEKLFF.

J is TRBJ2-3 and V is TRBV7-2, with D possibly being TRBD2 (5 bases). The germline V gene has CDR1 SGHTA and CDR2 FQGNSA. The CDR3 sequence is 13 residues long. V lost 5 bases and J 5 bases, leaving 11 bases between the germline ends. As DNA, the CDR3 is TGTGCCAGCAGCCCGCTAGCCCAAGATACGCAGTATTTT. Protein product: CASSPLAQDTQYF.

This clonotype has more than one count but fewer than ten. In DNA form, the CDR3 reads TGTGCCAGCAGCTTAGACCGGACCGCCGTTTTCTTC. It is translated as CASSLDRTAVFF. The gene calls are TRBV11-1 and TRBJ2-1, with D unclear. In germline, CDR1 is SGHAT, CDR2 FQDESV (reference sequence). Trimming removed 1 base from V and 16 bases from J, with 14 bases in between. This CDR3 comprises 12 residues.

V gene TRBV7-8 combines with J gene TRBJ2-1, with TRBD2 matching over 13 bases. CDR3 size: 20 residues. Germline assignment: CDR1 SGHVS and CDR2 FQNEAQ. Trimming took 2 bases from V and 1 from J; bases not matched to a gene: 11. This CDR3 reads CASSLPGTSGISPSYNEQFF. The CDR3 nucleotides read TGTGCCAGCAGCTTACCCGGGACTAGCGGGATATCGCCTTCCTACAATGAGCAGTTCTTC.

Only a few counts were recorded for this clonotype. V and J are TRBV28 and TRBJ1-1, with D hard to call. The V gene lost 5 bases and the J gene lost 6 bases, with 13 bases spanning the gap. Germline CDR1 MDHEN, CDR2 SYDVKM. The length of the CDR3 is 13 residues. The CDR3 sequence is CASSPGRVPEAFF. In DNA form, the CDR3 reads TGTGCCAGCAGTCCCGGTAGGGTGCCTGAAGCTTTCTTT.

This clonotype has only a few counts. The chain joins TRBV11-3 to TRBJ2-7; tentatively, D is TRBD1 (6 bases). The V and J ends lost 1 base and 2 bases respectively, with 9 bases between them. CDR3 length: 14 residues. In germline, CDR1 is SGHNT, CDR2 YENEEA. DNA of the CDR3: TGTGCCAGCAGCTTAGCGGGACAAACCTACGAGCAGTACTTC. Translation: CASSLAGQTYEQYF.

In the case of this clonotype: A single base separates this from a much larger clone, so it may be a read error. The CDR3 bases are TGTGCCAGCAGTTCAGGGGAGGTTGACATTCAGTACTTC. It codes for CASSSGEVDIQYF. J is TRBJ2-4 and V is TRBV7-2; D possibly matches TRBD1 or TRBD2 (6 bases each). Germline CDR1 is SGHTA and CDR2 is FQGNSA. The CDR3 runs 13 residues. The V gene lost 6 bases and the J gene lost 8 bases, with 14 bases spanning the gap. The entire variable domain, with the rest obtained from reference TRBV7-2 and TRBJ2-4, is as follows: GAGVSQSPSNKVTEKGKDVELRCDPISGHTALYWYRQSLGQGLEFLIYFQGNSAPDKSGLPSDRFSAERTGGSVSTLTIQRTQQEDSAVYLCASSSGEVDIQYFGAGTRLSVL.

This chain connects TRBV5-8 to TRBJ1-5; no firm D call. The ends were cut back, 0 bases at V and 0 bases at J, with 7 bases in the middle. Germline loops: CDR1 SGHTS, CDR2 YDEGEE. This CDR3 has 15 residues. The CDR3 DNA reads TGTGCCAGCAGCTTGGGGACGGTTAGCAATCAGCCCCAGCATTTT. Amino acids: CASSLGTVSNQPQHF.

As concerns this clonotype: One junction end does not reproduce the germline sequence, and a read error may be involved. This chain links TRBV7-7 with TRBJ2-5; TRBD1 agrees at 7 bases. Germline V gene lookup returns CDR1 SSHAT and CDR2 FNYEAQ (reference sequence). The CDR3 totals 15 residues. The CDR3 DNA reads TGTGCTAGCAGCCCTGGCGACAGGGTAGCAGAGACCCAGTACTTC. It is translated as CASSPGDRVAETQYF. Drawing the rest from reference TRBV7-7 and TRBJ2-5, the complete variable domain is GAGVSQSPRYKVTKRGQDVTLRCDPISSHATLYWYQQALGQGPEFLTYFNYEAQPDKSGLPSDRFSAERPEGSISTLTIQRTEQRDSAMYRCASSPGDRVAETQYFGPGTRLLVL.